The source of this TCR beta chain is a study of Graves' ophthalmopathy and Graves' hyperthyroidism. Diagnoses were established from clinical symptoms, serum thyroxine, TRAb, thyroid ultrasound and orbital computed tomography. Researchers took RNA transcripts and amplified TCR beta CDR3 regions from them. Investigators did first-round RT-PCR with HTBI primers, then second-round multiplex PCR. One entry per CDR3 protein, called by TCRdb with MiXCR from the multiplex PCR reads. Of approximately 460,000 distinct CDR3 sequences in the sample, approximately 15% were seen once. The CDR3 loop spans 13 amino acids. Germline CDR1 KGHSH, CDR2 LQKENI. V shed 2 bases and J shed 4 bases, with 8 bases lying between them. This clonotype was recorded a few times.

The receptor was derived from a woman aged 25-40 years with Graves' ophthalmopathy. This chain links TRBV18 with TRBJ2-5, with D possibly being TRBD2 (5 bases). The source material was blood. DNA of the CDR3: TGTGCCAGCTCACCATACGGAGGAGAGACCCAGTACTTC. This gives the protein CASSPYGGETQYF.